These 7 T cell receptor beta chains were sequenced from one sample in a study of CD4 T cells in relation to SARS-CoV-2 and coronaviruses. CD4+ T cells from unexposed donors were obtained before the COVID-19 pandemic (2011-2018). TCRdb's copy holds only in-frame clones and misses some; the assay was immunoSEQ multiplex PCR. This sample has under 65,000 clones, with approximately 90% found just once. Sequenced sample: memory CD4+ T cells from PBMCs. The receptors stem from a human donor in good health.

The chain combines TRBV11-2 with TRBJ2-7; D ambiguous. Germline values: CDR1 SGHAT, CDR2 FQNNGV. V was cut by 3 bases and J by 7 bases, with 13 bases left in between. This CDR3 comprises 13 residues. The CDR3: CASSLAQVGEQYF. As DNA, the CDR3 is TGTGCCAGCAGCTTGGCTCAGGTTGGGGAGCAGTACTTC.

CDR3 residues: CASSPIAGGTDTQYF. In DNA, the CDR3 is TGTGCCAGCTCACCAATAGCGGGAGGCACAGATACGCAGTATTTT. This rearrangement joins TRBV18 to TRBJ2-3, with TRBD2 identical over 9 bases. CDR3 length: 15 residues. Per germline, CDR1 KGHSH and CDR2 LQKENI. J lost 1 base, V lost 2 bases, and 1 base had no gene match. Full variable domain (missing parts from reference TRBV18 and TRBJ2-3): NAGVMQNPRHLVRRRGQEARLRCSPMKGHSHVYWYRQLPEEGLKFMVYLQKENIIDESGMPKERFSAEFPKEGPSILRIQQVVRGDSAAYFCASSPIAGGTDTQYFGPGTRLTVL.

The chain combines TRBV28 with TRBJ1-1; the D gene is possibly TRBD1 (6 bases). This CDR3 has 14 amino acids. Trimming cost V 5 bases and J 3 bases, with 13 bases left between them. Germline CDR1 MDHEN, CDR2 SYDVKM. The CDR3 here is CASSNSDRYTEAFF. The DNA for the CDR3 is TGTGCCAGCAGTAATTCGGACAGATACACTGAAGCTTTCTTT.

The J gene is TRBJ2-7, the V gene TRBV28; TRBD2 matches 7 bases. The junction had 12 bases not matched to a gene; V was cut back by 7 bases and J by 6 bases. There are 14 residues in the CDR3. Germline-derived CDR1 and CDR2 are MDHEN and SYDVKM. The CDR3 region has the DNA TGTGCCAGCACGCCTCAGGGAGGGTGGGGCGAGCAGTACTTC. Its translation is CASTPQGGWGEQYF. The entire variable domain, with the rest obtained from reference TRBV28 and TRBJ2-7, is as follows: DVKVTQSSRYLVKRTGEKVFLECVQDMDHENMFWYRQDPGLGLRLIYFSYDVKMKEKGDIPEGYSVSREKKERFSLILESASTNQTSMYLCASTPQGGWGEQYFGPGTRLTVT.

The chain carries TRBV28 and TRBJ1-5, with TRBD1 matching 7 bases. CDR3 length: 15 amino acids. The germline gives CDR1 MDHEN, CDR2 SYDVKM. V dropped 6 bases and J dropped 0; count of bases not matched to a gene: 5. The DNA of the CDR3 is TGTGCCAGCAGCGGACAGGTTAATAGCAATCAGCCCCAGCATTTT. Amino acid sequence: CASSGQVNSNQPQHF.

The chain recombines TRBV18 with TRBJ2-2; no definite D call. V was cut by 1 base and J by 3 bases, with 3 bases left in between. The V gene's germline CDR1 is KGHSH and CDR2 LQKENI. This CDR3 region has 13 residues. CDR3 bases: TGTGCCAGCTCACCACTCGACACCGGGGAGCTGTTTTTT. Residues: CASSPLDTGELFF.

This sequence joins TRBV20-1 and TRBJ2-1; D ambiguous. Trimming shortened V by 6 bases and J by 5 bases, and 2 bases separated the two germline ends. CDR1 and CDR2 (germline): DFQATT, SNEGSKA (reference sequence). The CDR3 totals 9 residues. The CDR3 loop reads CSANNEQFF. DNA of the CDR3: TGCAGTGCGAACAATGAGCAGTTCTTC.